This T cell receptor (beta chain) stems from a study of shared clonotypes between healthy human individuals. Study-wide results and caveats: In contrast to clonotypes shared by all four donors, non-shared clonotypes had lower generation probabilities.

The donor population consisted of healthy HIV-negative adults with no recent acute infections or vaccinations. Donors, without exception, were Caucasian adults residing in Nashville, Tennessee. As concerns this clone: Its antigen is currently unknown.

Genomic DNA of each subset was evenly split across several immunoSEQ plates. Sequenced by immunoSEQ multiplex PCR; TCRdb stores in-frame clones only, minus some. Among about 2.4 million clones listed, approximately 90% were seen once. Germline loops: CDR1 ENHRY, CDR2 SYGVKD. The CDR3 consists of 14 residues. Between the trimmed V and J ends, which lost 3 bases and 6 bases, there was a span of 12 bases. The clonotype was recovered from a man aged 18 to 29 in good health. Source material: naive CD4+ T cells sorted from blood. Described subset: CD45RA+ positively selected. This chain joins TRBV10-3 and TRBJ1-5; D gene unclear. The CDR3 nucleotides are TGTGCCATCAGTGATATGAGGGAGGGTCAGCCCCAGCATTTT. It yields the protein CAISDMREGQPQHF.